Listed below are T cell receptor beta chains from one sample, sequenced in a study of blood T cell repertoires in COVID-19. Sequencing was performed with immunoSEQ multiplex PCR; in TCRdb, only in-frame clones are kept and a portion is missing. The table includes 70,000 to 75,000 clones, 70% to 80% detected once. Sequencing was carried out using peripheral blood. These receptors were obtained from a man between 60 and 75 years old with active or convalescent COVID-19. Both conserved end residues are part of each CDR3. Fields, in order: V gene, D gene, clone size, J gene, CDR3 DNA, CDR3 protein. A D gene is named only where the DNA matches it firmly. Clone size, where shown, is once, few, many, or a class for clones that have expanded.

V gene: TRBV30
D gene: TRBD1
clone size: NA
J gene: TRBJ1-1
CDR3 DNA: TGTGCCTGGAGTGTTGCCCCCTTGGCAAGATCCAGCCGAAGGACAGGGATGAACACTGAAGCTTTCTTT
CDR3 protein: CAWSVAPLARSSRRTGMNTEAFF

V gene: TRBV11-3
D gene: TRBD1
clone size: NA
J gene: TRBJ2-6
CDR3 DNA: TGTGCCAGCAGCTGGATGGGGAAGGACAGGGGCTCTGGGGCCAACGTCCTGACTTTC
CDR3 protein: CASSWMGKDRGSGANVLTF

V gene: TRBV9
D gene: NA
clone size: NA
J gene: TRBJ1-3
CDR3 DNA: TGTGCCAGCAGCGTAGATTGGACAGATGGAAACACCATATATTTT
CDR3 protein: CASSVDWTDGNTIYF

V gene: TRBV3-1/TRBV3-2
D gene: NA
clone size: NA
J gene: TRBJ1-3
CDR3 DNA: TGTGCCAGCAGCCAAGATTGGAGCTCTGGAAACACCATATATTTT
CDR3 protein: CASSQDWSSGNTIYF

V gene: TRBV6-1
D gene: NA
clone size: NA
J gene: TRBJ2-2
CDR3 DNA: TGTGCCAGCAGTGAGTCGCTGTCAGGGCTTTCCGGGGAGCTGTTTTTT
CDR3 protein: CASSESLSGLSGELFF

V gene: TRBV9
D gene: NA
clone size: NA
J gene: TRBJ1-1
CDR3 DNA: TGTGCCAGCAGCGTAGCTGGACAGAACACTGAAGCTTTCTTT
CDR3 protein: CASSVAGQNTEAFF

V gene: TRBV5-4
D gene: TRBD2
clone size: NA
J gene: TRBJ2-6
CDR3 DNA: TGTGCCAGCAGCTTGGCTGGCGGGGGGTCCTCTGGGGCCAACGTCCTGACTTTC
CDR3 protein: CASSLAGGGSSGANVLTF

V gene: TRBV9
D gene: NA
clone size: NA
J gene: TRBJ2-4
CDR3 DNA: TGTGCCAGCAGCGGTGGGGCGCAGGGGGGAAACATTCAGTACTTC
CDR3 protein: CASSGGAQGGNIQYF

V gene: TRBV11-2
D gene: NA
clone size: NA
J gene: TRBJ2-4
CDR3 DNA: TGTGCCAGCAGCTCCTCCCTGGGCATTTTAGCCAAAAACATTCAGTACTTC
CDR3 protein: CASSSSLGILAKNIQYF

V gene: TRBV2
D gene: NA
clone size: NA
J gene: TRBJ1-2
CDR3 DNA: TGTGCCAGCGTAGAACAGGGAGAAAACTATGGCTACACCTTC
CDR3 protein: CASVEQGENYGYTF

V gene: TRBV7-3
D gene: NA
clone size: NA
J gene: TRBJ2-7
CDR3 DNA: TGTGCCAGCAGCTTAATCCCGGGAGCCTACGAGCAGTACTTC
CDR3 protein: CASSLIPGAYEQYF

V gene: TRBV2
D gene: TRBD1
clone size: NA
J gene: TRBJ1-2
CDR3 DNA: TGTGCCAGCAGTGAAGATGGACAGGGGTATGGTGGCTACACCTTC
CDR3 protein: CASSEDGQGYGGYTF

V gene: TRBV28
D gene: TRBD1
clone size: NA
J gene: TRBJ1-5
CDR3 DNA: TGTGCCAGCATCGGAGGGGGCGCCATGAACAATCAGCCCCAGCATTTT
CDR3 protein: CASIGGGAMNNQPQHF

V gene: TRBV3-1/TRBV3-2
D gene: NA
clone size: NA
J gene: TRBJ1-6
CDR3 DNA: TGTGCCAGCAGCCAAGGCGGTTCACCCCTCCACTTT
CDR3 protein: CASSQGGSPLHF

V gene: TRBV5-1
D gene: TRBD2
clone size: NA
J gene: TRBJ2-3
CDR3 DNA: TGCGCCAGCAGGGCCGGGACTAGCGGGGGGCTAGATACGCAGTATTTT
CDR3 protein: CASRAGTSGGLDTQYF

V gene: TRBV5-4
D gene: TRBD1
clone size: NA
J gene: TRBJ2-1
CDR3 DNA: TGTGCCAGCAGCAGACAGGGTTCGGATGAGCAGTTCTTC
CDR3 protein: CASSRQGSDEQFF

V gene: TRBV18
D gene: TRBD1
clone size: NA
J gene: TRBJ2-1
CDR3 DNA: TGTGCCAGCTCACCACTGGGACAGGATAACAATGAGCAGTTCTTC
CDR3 protein: CASSPLGQDNNEQFF

V gene: TRBV12-3/TRBV12-4
D gene: NA
clone size: once
J gene: TRBJ1-6
CDR3 DNA: TGTGCCAGCAAGGAGGGTAGTTGGTCACCCCTCCACTTT
CDR3 protein: CASKEGSWSPLHF

V gene: TRBV28
D gene: TRBD1
clone size: NA
J gene: TRBJ2-7
CDR3 DNA: TGTGCCAGCAGGCCCATGGACAGGAGGACCTACGAGCAGTACTTC
CDR3 protein: CASRPMDRRTYEQYF

V gene: TRBV5-4
D gene: NA
clone size: NA
J gene: TRBJ1-2
CDR3 DNA: TGTGCCAGCAGCTTGGCAGGGGACGGCTACACCTTC
CDR3 protein: CASSLAGDGYTF

V gene: TRBV2
D gene: NA
clone size: NA
J gene: TRBJ1-6
CDR3 DNA: TGTGCCAGCAGTGATGACCTGGGGGGTTCACCCCTCCACTTT
CDR3 protein: CASSDDLGGSPLHF

V gene: TRBV30
D gene: TRBD2
clone size: NA
J gene: TRBJ2-3
CDR3 DNA: TGTGCCTGGAGTGTGGGACTAGCGGATACGCAGTATTTT
CDR3 protein: CAWSVGLADTQYF

V gene: TRBV14
D gene: NA
clone size: NA
J gene: TRBJ1-4
CDR3 DNA: TGTGCCAGCAGCCAAGATTTTAGCGAAAAACTGTTTTTT
CDR3 protein: CASSQDFSEKLFF

V gene: TRBV5-1
D gene: NA
clone size: NA
J gene: TRBJ1-6
CDR3 DNA: TGCGCCAGCAGCTACGGGGAAAACTCACCCCTCCACTTT
CDR3 protein: CASSYGENSPLHF

V gene: TRBV5-1
D gene: TRBD2
clone size: once
J gene: TRBJ2-5
CDR3 DNA: TGCGCCAGCAGCTTGGCCCTAGCGGGGGGGCTGGAGACCCAGTACTTC
CDR3 protein: CASSLALAGGLETQYF

V gene: TRBV28
D gene: TRBD2
clone size: NA
J gene: TRBJ2-1
CDR3 DNA: TGTGCCAGCAGTTCCATCACCGGCGGGGGATTGGACAATGAGCAGTTCTTC
CDR3 protein: CASSSITGGGLDNEQFF

V gene: TRBV5-1
D gene: NA
clone size: once
J gene: TRBJ1-2
CDR3 DNA: TGCGCCAGCAGCTTGACTGGGGAGGGCGGCTACACCTTC
CDR3 protein: CASSLTGEGGYTF

V gene: TRBV7-9
D gene: TRBD1
clone size: once
J gene: TRBJ2-7
CDR3 DNA: TGTGCCAGCAGCACGCAGGGGGCGAGCTACGAGCAGTACTTC
CDR3 protein: CASSTQGASYEQYF

V gene: TRBV7-2
D gene: NA
clone size: few
J gene: TRBJ2-5
CDR3 DNA: TGTGCCAGCAGCCCGAGGGTGTCTCCCCCAGAGACCCAGTACTTC
CDR3 protein: CASSPRVSPPETQYF

V gene: TRBV18
D gene: NA
clone size: NA
J gene: TRBJ1-1
CDR3 DNA: TGTGCCAGCTCTGGGCAGGGTGAGACTGAAGCTTTCTTT
CDR3 protein: CASSGQGETEAFF

V gene: TRBV18
D gene: NA
clone size: NA
J gene: TRBJ2-7
CDR3 DNA: TGTGCCAGCTCACCGGCAGGGCGGGATCTCGAGCAGTACTTC
CDR3 protein: CASSPAGRDLEQYF

V gene: TRBV19
D gene: NA
clone size: NA
J gene: TRBJ1-1
CDR3 DNA: TGTGCCAGTAGCCCCCCTGGAGACACTGAAGCTTTCTTT
CDR3 protein: CASSPPGDTEAFF

V gene: TRBV6-6
D gene: NA
clone size: few
J gene: TRBJ2-3
CDR3 DNA: TGTGCCAGCAGTTACGGCTCGTTGGGCACAGATACGCAGTATTTT
CDR3 protein: CASSYGSLGTDTQYF

V gene: TRBV28
D gene: NA
clone size: NA
J gene: TRBJ1-2
CDR3 DNA: TGTGCCAGCAGTTTCGGGGGTACCGTTAACTATGGCTACACCTTC
CDR3 protein: CASSFGGTVNYGYTF

V gene: TRBV4-1
D gene: TRBD1
clone size: NA
J gene: TRBJ2-1
CDR3 DNA: TGCGCCAGCAGCCAACCGGGACAGGGTAGGCCCAATGAGCAGTTCTTC
CDR3 protein: CASSQPGQGRPNEQFF

V gene: TRBV5-5
D gene: NA
clone size: NA
J gene: TRBJ1-2
CDR3 DNA: TGTGCCAGCAGTCCAGACACCACCTATGGCTACACCTTC
CDR3 protein: CASSPDTTYGYTF

V gene: TRBV28
D gene: NA
clone size: few
J gene: TRBJ1-2
CDR3 DNA: TGTGCCAGCAGTTTCCCGATGCAGGACTATGGCTACACCTTC
CDR3 protein: CASSFPMQDYGYTF

V gene: TRBV6-5
D gene: TRBD1
clone size: NA
J gene: TRBJ1-5
CDR3 DNA: TGTGCCAGCACTGGGACAGGGTCCAATCAGCCCCAGCATTTT
CDR3 protein: CASTGTGSNQPQHF

V gene: TRBV9
D gene: TRBD1
clone size: NA
J gene: TRBJ1-2
CDR3 DNA: TGTGCCAGCAGCGCGAGGACAGGGCCGAGGGGCTACACCTTC
CDR3 protein: CASSARTGPRGYTF

V gene: TRBV5-1
D gene: TRBD2
clone size: once
J gene: TRBJ2-3
CDR3 DNA: TGCGCCAGCAGCTGGACTAGCGGGGGGGCCTGGGATACGCAGTATTTT
CDR3 protein: CASSWTSGGAWDTQYF

V gene: TRBV7-9
D gene: TRBD1
clone size: NA
J gene: TRBJ2-2
CDR3 DNA: TGTGCCAGCAGCCTTACTTGGACAGGCGAGCCTACCGGGGAGCTGTTTTTT
CDR3 protein: CASSLTWTGEPTGELFF

V gene: TRBV3-1/TRBV3-2
D gene: TRBD2
clone size: NA
J gene: TRBJ2-1
CDR3 DNA: TGTGCCAGCAGCCAATCAGCCCTAGCGGGGGAAAGCGAGCAGTTCTTC
CDR3 protein: CASSQSALAGESEQFF

V gene: TRBV13
D gene: NA
clone size: NA
J gene: TRBJ1-6
CDR3 DNA: TGTGCCAGCAGCCTCCGACTAGGATCACCCCTCCACTTT
CDR3 protein: CASSLRLGSPLHF

V gene: TRBV19
D gene: NA
clone size: NA
J gene: TRBJ2-2
CDR3 DNA: TGTGCCAGTAGTACAGACGGGACCGGGGAGCTGTTTTTT
CDR3 protein: CASSTDGTGELFF

V gene: TRBV11-3
D gene: NA
clone size: NA
J gene: TRBJ2-3
CDR3 DNA: TGTGCCAGCGGCCAAGGCACAGATACGCAGTATTTT
CDR3 protein: CASGQGTDTQYF

V gene: TRBV20-1
D gene: NA
clone size: NA
J gene: TRBJ1-4
CDR3 DNA: TGCAGTGGAAGCGAGAATGAAAAACTGTTTTTT
CDR3 protein: CSGSENEKLFF

V gene: TRBV5-1
D gene: TRBD1
clone size: NA
J gene: TRBJ2-6
CDR3 DNA: TGCGCCAGCAGCCTAAGGACAGGGGGGAAGCGGGCCAACGTCCTGACTTTC
CDR3 protein: CASSLRTGGKRANVLTF

V gene: TRBV6-5
D gene: TRBD1
clone size: NA
J gene: TRBJ1-1
CDR3 DNA: TGTGCCAGCAGTAACAGGCAGGGGGCAGGAGCTTTCTTT
CDR3 protein: CASSNRQGAGAFF